The rows below give T cell receptor beta chains drawn from one sample of a study of early T cells in non-severe SARS-CoV-2 infection. MiXCR, run by TCRdb on the 5' RACE reads, gives a single entry per CDR3 protein. The data show about 64,000 distinct CDR3 sequences, around 4.9% seen once. The sequenced sample was whole blood. The source of these receptors is an adult who was a healthcare worker with PCR-confirmed SARS-CoV-2 infection or an uninfected control (not recorded which). The conserved cysteine and the conserved F or W are not part of the CDR3 here. Clone size is stated in some rows and not others, as once, few, many or a class when expanded.

j_call,clone_size,v_call,cdr3_aa
TRBJ2-1,many,TRBV4-2,ASSQSTSGKGEQF
TRBJ2-2,many,TRBV7-7,ASSLSLDRAWTGELF
TRBJ1-1,many,TRBV29-1,SVESGGNTEAF
TRBJ1-2,NA,TRBV9,ASSPGPGDGSYGYT
TRBJ2-2,many,TRBV7-3,ASSEDRSNTGELF
TRBJ2-1,many,TRBV2,ASSETLAGGPRNEQF
TRBJ1-1,NA,TRBV2,ASMIGRLDTEAF
TRBJ2-3,few,TRBV20-1,SAPLRADTQY
TRBJ2-7,many,TRBV9,ASSRGDGQVQY
TRBJ2-7,many,TRBV10-3,AISESQGREQY
TRBJ2-7,few,TRBV27,ASRDLAFYEQY
TRBJ2-1,few,TRBV2,ASSRIKDINEQF
TRBJ1-2,NA,TRBV7-9,ASSPSGGSKGYT
TRBJ2-1,few,TRBV14,ASSPLWGETYNEQF
TRBJ2-3,few,TRBV5-4,ASSSGLASDTQY
TRBJ2-7,few,TRBV20-1,SARGADSYEQY
TRBJ2-1,NA,TRBV10-3,AISESLAGTNEQF
TRBJ2-7,few,TRBV9,ASSVGGASEQY
TRBJ1-1,many,TRBV6-8,ASSYREGTPNTEAF
TRBJ1-6,many,TRBV15,ATSRDPLRPLH